Below are 17 T cell receptor beta chains sequenced from a single sample in a study of T cells after yellow fever vaccination. TCRdb reprocessed the 5' RACE reads via MiXCR and lists one record per CDR3 protein. The top ten hold 15% of the sample, which has some 600,000 distinct CDR3 sequences, 9% to 15% seen once. Sequencing was performed on PBMCs, taken on the day of the yellow fever booster vaccination. Receptor source: a man younger than 45 who received the YFV17D yellow fever vaccine.

This clonotype was detected many times. The genes are TRBV15 and TRBJ2-7; no reliable D call. V dropped 1 base and J dropped 6 bases, with 10 bases sitting between them. This CDR3 has 13 amino acids. CDR1 LNHNV and CDR2 YYDKDF come from the germline V gene (reference sequence). The CDR3 nucleotides are TGTGCCACCAGCAGAGGATTCCCCGGCGAGCAGTACTTC. This codes for CATSRGFPGEQYF.

J is TRBJ2-3 and V is TRBV19, with 7 bases that match TRBD2. Germline assignment: CDR1 LNHDA and CDR2 SQIVND (reference sequence). The CDR3 covers 17 residues. After removal of 3 bases from V and 3 bases from J, the junction contained 12 bases not matched to a gene. CDR3 protein: CASSISPLAVNTDTQYF. For the CDR3, the DNA is TGTGCCAGTAGTATCTCACCGCTAGCGGTAAATACAGATACGCAGTATTTT.

The chain joins TRBV12-3 or TRBV12-4 to TRBJ2-3; TRBD1 might be the D (5 bases). V gave up 2 bases and J gave up 0 bases, with 9 bases separating them. CDR3 length: 15 residues. CDR3 sequence (DNA): TGTGCCAGCAGTTTAATGGACACTAGCACAGATACGCAGTATTTT. Translating gives CASSLMDTSTDTQYF.

This clonotype was seen many times. The CDR3 region has the DNA TGTGCCAGCATTAGCAGGAGCGGGAGTTTAAACGAGCAGTACTTC. Its protein product is CASISRSGSLNEQYF. V and J are TRBV6-2 or TRBV6-3 and TRBJ2-7; TRBD2 matches at 8 bases. The ends lost 7 bases at V and 5 bases at J; junction bases unmatched: 13. In germline, CDR1 is MNHEY, CDR2 SVGEGT. The CDR3 is made up of 15 amino acids.

V usage is TRBV20-1 and J usage is TRBJ2-1; perhaps TRBD2 as D (6 bases). The CDR3 is 14 amino acids. V gave up 5 bases and J gave up 5 bases, with 16 bases separating them. Germline loops: CDR1 DFQATT, CDR2 SNEGSKA (reference sequence). The CDR3 DNA reads as TGCAGTGCTTACCTGAGCGGGTACGACAATGAGCAGTTCTTC. It encodes CSAYLSGYDNEQFF.

This clonotype was counted between two and nine times. The chain uses TRBV12-3 or TRBV12-4 and TRBJ1-5, with D perhaps matching TRBD1 (6 bases). V lost 5 bases and J 1 base, leaving 15 bases between the germline ends. The CDR3 loop spans 16 amino acids. The CDR3 region has the DNA TGTGCCAGCAGTCCCCCCACAGGGTTGAGCAATCAGCCCCAGCATTTT. As protein: CASSPPTGLSNQPQHF.

The chain combines TRBV25-1 with TRBJ1-2; 7 bases are a match to TRBD1. This CDR3 has 13 amino acids. The germline CDR1 and CDR2 sequences are MGHDK and SYGVNS. The ends lost 6 bases at V and 6 bases at J; junction bases unmatched: 7. This CDR3 is CASSEGQWDGYTF. CDR3 sequence (DNA): TGTGCCAGCAGCGAGGGACAGTGGGATGGCTACACCTTC.

This clonotype was counted a few times. J is TRBJ1-4 and V is TRBV2; D remains unclear. Trimming stripped 4 bases from V and 6 bases from J, with 12 bases between. The CDR3 totals 14 residues. Germline V gene sequence: CDR1 SNHLY, CDR2 FYNNEI. The CDR3 bases are TGTGCCAGCAGTGTACAAGGGTACGATGAAAAACTGTTTTTT. This encodes CASSVQGYDEKLFF.

This clonotype was observed a handful of times. This chain joins TRBV7-9 and TRBJ2-3, with D possibly matching TRBD2 (6 bases). Germline-derived CDR1 and CDR2 are SEHNR and FQNEAQ (reference sequence). The CDR3 has 13 residues. Trimming took 11 bases from V and 2 from J, leaving 14 bases between them. The CDR3 reads CAGGTGHTDTQYF. The CDR3 DNA reads as TGTGCCGGGGGGACTGGCCACACAGATACGCAGTATTTT.

This clonotype was detected only a few times. The chain links TRBV3-1 to TRBJ2-1; D gene uncertain. V was cut by 0 bases and J by 0 bases, with 6 bases left in between. CDR1 LGHDT and CDR2 YNNKEL come from the germline V gene (reference sequence). This CDR3 has 15 amino acids. This CDR3 is CASSQDIGSYNEQFF. The CDR3 coding sequence is TGTGCCAGCAGCCAAGATATCGGCTCCTACAATGAGCAGTTCTTC.

This clonotype was counted a few times. V and J are TRBV7-8 and TRBJ2-1, with a possible D match to TRBD2 (6 bases). The V and J ends lost 1 base and 5 bases respectively, with 21 bases between them. From germline, CDR1 is SGHVS and CDR2 FQNEAQ. This CDR3 spans 18 amino acids. Here the CDR3 DNA reads TGTGCCAGCAGCTTAGGGGTTTGGGCGGGGAGAGACAACAATGAGCAGTTCTTC. It translates to CASSLGVWAGRDNNEQFF.

The chain joins TRBV4-2 to TRBJ1-6, with D perhaps matching TRBD1 (6 bases). The CDR3 sequence is 16 residues long. V was clipped by 0 bases and J by 9 bases, with 15 bases between them. Germline V gives CDR1 LGHNA, CDR2 YNFKEQ. The CDR3 here is CASSQDGNRASSPLHF. CDR3 bases: TGTGCCAGCAGCCAAGATGGGAACAGGGCGAGTTCACCCCTCCACTTT.

This clonotype was observed a few times. The chain joins TRBV4-3 to TRBJ2-1; D call uncertain. Trimming shortened V by 0 bases and J by 5 bases, and 14 bases separated the two germline ends. CDR1 and CDR2 (germline): LGHNA, YSLEER. This CDR3 contains 16 residues. The CDR3 DNA follows: TGCGCCAGCAGCCAAGATCGTTGGACCAGCCACAATGAGCAGTTCTTC. It encodes CASSQDRWTSHNEQFF.

This clonotype has a handful of counts. The chain employs TRBV20-1 and TRBJ1-3; 9 bases are a match to TRBD1. There are 16 residues in the CDR3. CDR1 is DFQATT and CDR2 is SNEGSKA in the germline V gene (reference sequence). Trimming at V came to 5 bases and at J to 3 bases, leaving 11 bases not matched to a gene. The CDR3 protein is CSADYRGRFGGNTIYF. The CDR3 region has the DNA TGCAGTGCTGACTACAGGGGGCGGTTTGGTGGAAACACCATATATTTT.

This rearrangement joins TRBV20-1 to TRBJ2-7, with a weak D call TRBD2 (5 bases). V was cut by 0 bases and J by 10 bases, with 19 bases left in between. The CDR3 has 14 amino acids. CDR1 and CDR2 from the germline V gene are DFQATT and SNEGSKA (reference sequence). CDR3 DNA: TGCAGTGCTAGAGAGGGGAGCGGAGGAGACCCTCAGTACTTC. It translates to CSAREGSGGDPQYF.

In its sample, this clonotype was seen a few times. J is TRBJ2-5 and V is TRBV13, with TRBD1 matching 11 bases. The V gene's germline CDR1 is PRHDT and CDR2 FYEKMQ (reference sequence). The CDR3 is 15 amino acids. J gave up 5 bases and V 0 bases, and 2 bases lay outside the gene matches. CDR3 sequence reads: CASSLGDRGLETQYF. CDR3 coding DNA: TGTGCCAGCAGCTTAGGGGACAGGGGGCTTGAGACCCAGTACTTC.

J is TRBJ2-1 and V is TRBV9; TRBD2 agrees at 12 bases. CDR1 is SGDLS and CDR2 is YYNGEE in the germline V gene. The trim removed 4 bases at V and 5 bases at J, leaving 10 bases unmatched. The CDR3 runs to 17 residues. CDR3 sequence reads: CASSTGLAGWGNNEQFF. The CDR3 region has the DNA TGTGCCAGCAGCACGGGACTAGCGGGCTGGGGTAACAATGAGCAGTTCTTC.